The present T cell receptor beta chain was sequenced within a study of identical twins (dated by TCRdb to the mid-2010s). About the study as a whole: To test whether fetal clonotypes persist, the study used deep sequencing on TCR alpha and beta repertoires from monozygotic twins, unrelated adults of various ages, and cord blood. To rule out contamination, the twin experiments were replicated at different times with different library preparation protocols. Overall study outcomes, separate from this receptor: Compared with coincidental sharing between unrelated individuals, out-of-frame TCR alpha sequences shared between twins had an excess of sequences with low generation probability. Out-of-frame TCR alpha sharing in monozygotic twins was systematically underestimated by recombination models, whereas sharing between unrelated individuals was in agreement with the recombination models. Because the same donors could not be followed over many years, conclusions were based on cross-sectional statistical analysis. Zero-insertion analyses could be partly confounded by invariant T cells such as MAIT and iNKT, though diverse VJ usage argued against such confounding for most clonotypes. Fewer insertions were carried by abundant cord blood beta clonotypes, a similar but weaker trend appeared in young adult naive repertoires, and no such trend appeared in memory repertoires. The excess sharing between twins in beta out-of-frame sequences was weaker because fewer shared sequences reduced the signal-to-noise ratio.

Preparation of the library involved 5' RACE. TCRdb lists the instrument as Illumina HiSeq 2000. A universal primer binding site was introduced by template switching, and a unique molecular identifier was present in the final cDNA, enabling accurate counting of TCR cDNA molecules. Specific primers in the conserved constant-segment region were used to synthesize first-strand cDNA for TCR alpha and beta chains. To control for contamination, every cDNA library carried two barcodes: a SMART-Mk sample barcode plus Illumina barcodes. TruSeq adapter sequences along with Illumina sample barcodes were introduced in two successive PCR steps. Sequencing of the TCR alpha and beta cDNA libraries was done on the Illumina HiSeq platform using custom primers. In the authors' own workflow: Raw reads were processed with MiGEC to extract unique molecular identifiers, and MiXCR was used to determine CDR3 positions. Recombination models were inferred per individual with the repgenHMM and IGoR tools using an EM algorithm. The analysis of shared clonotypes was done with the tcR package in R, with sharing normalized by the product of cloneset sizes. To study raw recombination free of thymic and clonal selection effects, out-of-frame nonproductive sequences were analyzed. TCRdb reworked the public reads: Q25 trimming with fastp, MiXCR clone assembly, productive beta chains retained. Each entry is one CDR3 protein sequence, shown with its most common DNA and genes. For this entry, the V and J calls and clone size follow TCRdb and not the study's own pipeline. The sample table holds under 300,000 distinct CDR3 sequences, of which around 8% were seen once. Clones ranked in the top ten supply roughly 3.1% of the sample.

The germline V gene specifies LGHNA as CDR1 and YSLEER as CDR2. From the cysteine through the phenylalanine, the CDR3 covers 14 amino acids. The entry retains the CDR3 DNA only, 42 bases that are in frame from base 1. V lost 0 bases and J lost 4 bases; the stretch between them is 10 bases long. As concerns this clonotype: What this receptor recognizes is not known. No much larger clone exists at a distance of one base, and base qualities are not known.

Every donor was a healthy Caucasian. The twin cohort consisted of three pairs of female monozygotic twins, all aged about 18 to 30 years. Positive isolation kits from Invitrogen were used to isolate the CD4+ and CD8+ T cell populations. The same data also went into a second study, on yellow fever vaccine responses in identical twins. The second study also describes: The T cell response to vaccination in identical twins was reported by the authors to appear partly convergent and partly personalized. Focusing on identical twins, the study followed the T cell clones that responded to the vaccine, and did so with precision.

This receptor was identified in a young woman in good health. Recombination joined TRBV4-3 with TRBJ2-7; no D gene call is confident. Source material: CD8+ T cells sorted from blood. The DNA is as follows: TGCGCCAGCAGCCAAGATAGGGCTAGTTACGAGCAGTACTTC. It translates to CASSQDRASYEQYF.